This TCR beta chain was recorded in a study of T-cell reconstitution after alpha-beta-depleted transplantation in children. It was with unique molecular identifiers that the TCRbeta library was prepared. TCRdb redid the calling of the PCR reads with MiXCR, one entry per CDR3 protein. The data hold 300,000 to 400,000 distinct CDR3 sequences, with around 15% observed a single time. This clonotype was recorded only once. V was trimmed by 4 bases and J by 4 bases, leaving 7 bases between them. CDR3 length: 13 amino acids. Germline loops: CDR1 SGHAT, CDR2 FQNNGV. The specimen comprised PBMCs, mostly from graft donor cells, sampled 360 days after TCRalphabeta/CD19-depleted stem cell transplant. The chain is built from TRBV11-2 and TRBJ2-2, with D uncertain. The TCR was taken from a male patient aged 2 to 10 who had a stem cell transplant for acute lymphoblastic leukemia, so the T cells may come from the graft donor. The CDR3 sequence is CASSYHGTGELFF. As DNA, the CDR3 is TGTGCCAGCAGCTATCACGGCACCGGGGAGCTGTTTTTT.